This T cell receptor beta chain was captured in a study of shared clonotypes between healthy human individuals. Study at large: Three plates each covered CD4 naive and memory; CD8 naive two, CD8 memory one. Study conclusions and caveats: Some naive CD4 clonotypes, roughly 5%, turned up in common across a handful of donors.

The CDR3 is 18 residues long. V was cut by 5 bases and J by 2 bases, with 19 bases left in between. Per the germline V gene, CDR1 is MNHEY and CDR2 is SMNVEV (reference sequence). A remark on this clone: Its matching antigen is unknown.

Libraries were prepared by immunoSEQ multiplex PCR; TCRdb keeps only in-frame clonotypes and omits some of them. The data contain 180,000 or so clones, 90% to 95% of them singletons. This clonotype was sampled from a woman between 25 and 40 years old in good health. V is TRBV27 and J is TRBJ1-6, with D perhaps TRBD1 (6 bases). The sequenced sample was naive CD4+ T cells sorted from blood. The subset is: CD45RA+ positively selected. The CDR3 region has the DNA TGTGCCAGCAGTCCCCAAACCCCCACAGGGACCTATAATTCACCCCTCCACTTT. Protein product: CASSPQTPTGTYNSPLHF.